One and the same sample provided the 14 T cell receptor beta chains below, sequenced in a study of T cells in women clearing cervical HPV infection. Method: immunoSEQ multiplex PCR; TCRdb's copy keeps in-frame clones and lacks some. Its listing shows 15,000 to 20,000 clones. Sequenced input: blood buffy coat. Receptors were obtained from a woman aged 18 to 69 with a cervical HPV16 infection that either progressed to CIN3+ or cleared (not recorded which).

On this clone: The read stops 3 residues short of the end of the CDR3; the missing end is completed from the germline J gene. The chain recombines TRBV4-2 with TRBJ2-5; 11 bases align to TRBD1. Germline-derived CDR1 and CDR2 are LGHNA and YNFKEQ. The length of the CDR3 is 15 residues. Germline trimming cut 5 bases from V and 7 bases from J; bases unmatched to any gene: 9. The CDR3 reads CASSSEDGTGGTQYF. The part of the CDR3 DNA that was read is TGTGCCAGCAGCTCGGAGGACGGGACAGGGGGGACC.

A remark on this clone: The DNA ends 3 residues before the CDR3 does, and the rest of the CDR3 is filled in from the germline J gene. The chain recombines TRBV16 with TRBJ2-3; 9 bases map to TRBD1. V gave up 3 bases and J gave up 3 bases; unmatched junction bases: 7. The V gene's germline CDR1 is KGHSY and CDR2 FQNENV. The length of the CDR3 is 16 residues. The DNA read from the CDR3 is TGTGCCAGCAGCCAGAGGACAGGGGCTTGGACAGATACG. This sequence encodes CASSQRTGAWTDT. The full CDR3 protein reads CASSQRTGAWTDTQYF.

Remarks on this clone: The read finishes 3 residues shy of the CDR3 end, and the germline J gene is used to complete it. This chain connects TRBV7-8 to TRBJ1-1, with 9 bases fitting TRBD1. The CDR3 is 15 residues long. V was pared by 0 bases and J by 5 bases, with 4 bases of the junction left unmatched. Germline V gives CDR1 SGHVS, CDR2 FQNEAQ. The CDR3 bases that were read are TGTGCCAGCAGCTTAGCGGCGACAGGGGGTACTGAA. Residues: CASSLAATGGTE. The full CDR3 reads CASSLAATGGTEAFF.

About this clone: The sequence runs out 3 residues before the end of the CDR3; the remainder is reconstructed from the germline J gene. This sequence joins TRBV30 and TRBJ1-4; 7 bases map to TRBD1. The CDR3 runs 16 residues. J was trimmed by 0 bases and V by 4 bases; bases with no gene match: 8. Per the germline V gene, CDR1 is GTSNPN and CDR2 is SVGIG (reference sequence). The CDR3 bases that were read are TGTGCCTGGACGACAGGGAATGTTGCAACTAATGAAAAA. Residues: CAWTTGNVATNEK. The CDR3, in full, reads CAWTTGNVATNEKLFF.

Note on this clone: The read comes to an end 3 residues before the CDR3 does, leaving the germline J gene to fill in the end. This rearrangement joins TRBV20-1 to TRBJ2-2; tentatively, D is TRBD1 (6 bases). Germline V lookup: CDR1 DFQATT, CDR2 SNEGSKA (reference sequence). The CDR3 contains 14 residues. Here the CDR3 reads CSATPTGEDEKLFF. CDR3 bases read: TGCAGTGCTACCCCGACAGGAGAGGATGAAAAG.

In the case of this clone: The read comes to an end 3 residues before the CDR3 does, leaving the germline J gene to fill in the end. The V and J genes are TRBV20-1 and TRBJ2-3; 10 bases line up with TRBD1. The CDR3 has 14 amino acids. V gave up 1 base and J gave up 4 bases; unmatched junction bases: 2. In germline, CDR1 is DFQATT, CDR2 SNEGSKA (reference sequence). The CDR3 protein is CSARVGQGADTQYF. Partial CDR3 DNA: TGCAGTGCTAGAGTTGGACAGGGGGCAGATACG.

A word on this clone: The CDR3 end falls 3 residues outside the read, so it is completed with the germline J gene. The gene calls are TRBV7-2 and TRBJ1-2; D remains unclear. CDR1 is SGHTA and CDR2 is FQGNSA in the germline V gene. This CDR3 contains 11 residues. CDR3 DNA, as far as it was read: TGTGCCAGCAGCTTAGGCTACGAC. Encoded protein: CASSLGYD. The whole CDR3 protein reads CASSLGYDYTF.

To note about this clone: The CDR3 end is not reached by the read, which stops 3 residues before it; the germline J gene fills it in. The V and J genes are TRBV2 and TRBJ1-2, with D tentatively TRBD1 (5 bases). The CDR3 has 13 residues. Germline V gene data show CDR1 as SNHLY and CDR2 as FYNNEI. The CDR3 loop is CASSQEEGNIYTF. The sequenced CDR3 bases are TGTGCCAGCTCCCAAGAAGAGGGGAACATC.

Turning to this clone: The sequenced fragment ends 3 residues before the CDR3 boundary, so the rest is inferred from the germline J gene. The genes are TRBV14 and TRBJ2-3; TRBD2 matches at 9 bases. CDR3 length: 16 amino acids. In germline, CDR1 is SGHDN, CDR2 FVKESK. J lost 2 bases, V lost 4 bases, and 7 bases had no gene match. The part of the CDR3 DNA that was read is TGTGCCAGCAGCCTAATAGCGGGGGCCTTCACAGATACG. Protein product: CASSLIAGAFTDT. The CDR3, in full, reads CASSLIAGAFTDTQYF. The variable domain in full, with the rest retrieved from reference TRBV14 and TRBJ2-3, is EAGVTQFPSHSVIEKGQTVTLRCDPISGHDNLYWYRRVMGKEIKFLLHFVKESKQDESGMPNNRFLAERTGGTYSTLKVQPAELEDSGVYFCASSLIAGAFTDTQYFGPGTRLTVL.

In regard to this clone: The read is 3 residues too short to cover the CDR3 end, so that end is filled in from the germline J gene. The V gene is TRBV11-2, the J gene TRBJ1-1; D is unresolved. The CDR3 extends over 11 amino acids. CDR1 and CDR2 (germline): SGHAT, FQNNGV. Trimming stripped 5 bases from V and 6 bases from J, with 7 bases between. CDR3 residues: CASSPRAEAFF. The sequenced CDR3 bases are TGTGCCAGCAGCCCAAGGGCTGAA.

Comment on this clone: Sequencing ends 3 residues short of the CDR3 end; the germline J gene provides the rest. The J gene is TRBJ2-3, the V gene TRBV19; a possible D gene is TRBD1 (6 bases). CDR3 length equals 16 residues. The germline V gene has CDR1 LNHDA and CDR2 SQIVND (reference sequence). Incomplete CDR3 DNA: TGTGCCAGTAGTATTGCCACGACAGGCTCCGTTAGGCCG. Its protein is CASSIATTGSVRP. The complete CDR3 protein is CASSIATTGSVRPQYF.

Of note for this clone: Read sequence stops 3 residues before the CDR3 end, and the germline J gene provides the missing end. The V gene is TRBV18, the J gene TRBJ1-5, with D possibly TRBD1 on 5 matching bases. The CDR3 spans 14 residues. V lost 3 bases and J lost 3, with 9 bases in between. Germline values: CDR1 KGHSH, CDR2 LQKENI. CDR3 sequence reads: CASSPGGDNQPQHF. CDR3 bases read: TGTGCCAGCTCACCCGGGGGAGACAATCAGCCC.

On this clone: The read terminates 3 residues ahead of where the CDR3 ends, so the germline J gene completes it. Other DNA sequences in the sample encode the same CDR3. This chain joins TRBV5-5 and TRBJ1-3; D is uncertain. The CDR3 consists of 15 residues. Germline CDR1 reads SGHKS; CDR2 reads YYEKEE (reference sequence). V lost 5 bases and J lost 0, with 12 bases in between. The CDR3 sequence is CASSTRAISGNTIYF. CDR3 DNA (partial): TGTGCCAGCAGTACTAGGGCTATCTCTGGAAACACC.

About this clone: Read data end 3 residues before the CDR3 end; the end is taken from the germline J gene. This chain uses TRBV7-2 with TRBJ1-1; tentatively, D is TRBD1 (5 bases). V lost 3 bases and J lost 1, with 12 bases in between. CDR1 SGHTA and CDR2 FQGNSA come from the germline V gene. CDR3 length: 15 residues. The covered CDR3 bases are TGTGCCAGCAGCTTGGGCCCCCAGGGGAACACTGAA. Translating it yields CASSLGPQGNTE. The entire CDR3 is CASSLGPQGNTEAFF.